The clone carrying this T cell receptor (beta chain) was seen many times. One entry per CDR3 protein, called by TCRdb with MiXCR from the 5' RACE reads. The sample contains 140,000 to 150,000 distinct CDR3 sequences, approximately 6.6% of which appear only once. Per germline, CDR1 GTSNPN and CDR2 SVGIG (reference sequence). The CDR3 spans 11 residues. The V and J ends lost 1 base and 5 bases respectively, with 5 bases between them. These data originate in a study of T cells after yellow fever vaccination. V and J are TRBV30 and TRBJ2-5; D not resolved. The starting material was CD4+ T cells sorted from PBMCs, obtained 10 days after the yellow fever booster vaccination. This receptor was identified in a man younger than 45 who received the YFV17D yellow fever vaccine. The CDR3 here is CAWSAWETQYF. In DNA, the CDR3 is TGTGCCTGGAGTGCCTGGGAGACCCAGTACTTC.